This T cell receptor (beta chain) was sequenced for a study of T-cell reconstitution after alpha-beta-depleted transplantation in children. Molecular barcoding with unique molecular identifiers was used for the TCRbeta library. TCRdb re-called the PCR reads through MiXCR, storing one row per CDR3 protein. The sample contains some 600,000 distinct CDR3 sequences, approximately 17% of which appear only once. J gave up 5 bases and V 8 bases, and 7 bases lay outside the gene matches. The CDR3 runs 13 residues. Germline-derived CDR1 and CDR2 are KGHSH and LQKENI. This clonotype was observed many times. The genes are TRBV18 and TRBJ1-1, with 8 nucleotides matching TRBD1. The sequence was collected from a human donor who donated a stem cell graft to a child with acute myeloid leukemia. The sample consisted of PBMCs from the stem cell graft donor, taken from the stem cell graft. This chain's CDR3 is CASSPQGDTEAFF. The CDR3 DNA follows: TGTGCCAGCAGTCCACAGGGGGATACTGAAGCTTTCTTT.